Each of the 26 T cell receptor beta chains below was sequenced from the same sample in a study of early T cells in non-severe SARS-CoV-2 infection. From the 5' RACE reads, TCRdb called clonotypes with MiXCR, one entry per CDR3 protein. The table includes some 60,000 distinct CDR3 sequences, approximately 9.3% detected once. Material: whole blood. These TCRs come from an adult who was a healthcare worker with PCR-confirmed SARS-CoV-2 infection or an uninfected control (not recorded which).

This clonotype was detected many times. This CDR3 reads CASSEAGLWDDEQFF. The CDR3 DNA reads as TGTGCCAGCAGTGAAGCCGGTCTTTGGGACGATGAGCAGTTCTTC. The gene calls are TRBV6-1 and TRBJ2-1; perhaps D is TRBD1 or TRBD2 (5 bases each). Per germline, CDR1 MNHNS and CDR2 SASEGT. This CDR3 contains 15 residues. Trimming removed 0 bases at V and 8 bases at J, with 14 bases between.

J is TRBJ2-1 and V is TRBV10-3, with 8 bases lining up with TRBD1. CDR3 size: 12 residues. From germline, CDR1 is ENHRY and CDR2 SYGVKD. V shed 11 bases and J 6 bases; nucleotides not matched to a gene: 6. Written as DNA, the CDR3 is TGTGCCGGACAGGGAGAGTCCAATGAGCAGTTCTTC. Residues: CAGQGESNEQFF.

At least ten counts were recorded for this clonotype. This sequence joins TRBV20-1 and TRBJ2-1; D might be TRBD1 or TRBD2, each matching 5 bases. Germline CDR1 DFQATT, CDR2 SNEGSKA (reference sequence). This CDR3 spans 13 amino acids. The germline V and J ends were trimmed by 6 bases and 9 bases, with 18 bases remaining between them. This chain's CDR3 is CSATGAEQGEQFF. CDR3 DNA sequence: TGCAGTGCCACCGGGGCCGAGCAGGGTGAGCAGTTCTTC.

This clonotype was seen only a few times. The rearrangement links TRBV12-3 or TRBV12-4 to TRBJ2-1; D is perhaps TRBD1 or TRBD2 (5 bases each). Trimming removed 1 base from V and 9 bases from J, with 19 bases in between. CDR3 size: 16 residues. For the CDR3, the DNA is TGTGCCAGCAGTTTAGGTGGGGGAACAATTCCTAGTGAGCAGTTCTTC. The encoded protein is CASSLGGGTIPSEQFF.

The V call is TRBV13, the J call TRBJ1-4, with D unresolved. Trimming pared 0 bases from V and 6 bases from J, leaving 11 bases between. Looked up from germline, CDR1 is PRHDT and CDR2 is FYEKMQ (reference sequence). The CDR3 is 15 amino acids. As DNA, the CDR3 is TGTGCCAGCAGCTTAGGCTGGGTCGCCGATGAAAAACTGTTTTTT. Amino acids: CASSLGWVADEKLFF.

J is TRBJ2-5 and V is TRBV6-6; perhaps TRBD1 as D (6 bases). CDR1 is MNHNY and CDR2 is SVGAGI in the germline V gene (reference sequence). The CDR3 loop spans 14 amino acids. Deletions cut 4 bases from V and 4 bases from J, with 13 bases between. The chain's CDR3 is CASSSYTGRETQYF. The CDR3 nucleotides read TGTGCCAGCAGTTCCTATACAGGGAGAGAGACCCAGTACTTC.

In its sample, this clonotype was seen many times. The J gene is TRBJ2-3, the V gene TRBV20-1; 8 nucleotides align to TRBD2. CDR1 is DFQATT and CDR2 is SNEGSKA in the germline V gene (reference sequence). The trim removed 0 bases at V and 0 bases at J, leaving 8 bases unmatched. The CDR3 has 17 amino acids. The CDR3 sequence is CSARDFKSGGSTDTQYF. CDR3 nucleotide sequence: TGCAGTGCTAGAGATTTTAAAAGCGGGGGTAGCACAGATACGCAGTATTTT.

The chain carries TRBV2 and TRBJ2-1; a possible D gene is TRBD2 (5 bases). Trimming took off 4 bases at V and 7 bases at J, with 14 bases between the two ends. This CDR3 spans 14 amino acids. CDR1 SNHLY and CDR2 FYNNEI come from the germline V gene. CDR3 amino acids: CASSVGGRRNEQFF. The CDR3 DNA reads TGTGCCAGCAGTGTAGGAGGCAGGAGGAATGAGCAGTTCTTC.

This clonotype was picked up many times. The J gene is TRBJ2-1, the V gene TRBV19, with D perhaps matching TRBD1 (6 bases). V gave up 10 bases and J gave up 9 bases, with 19 bases separating them. Germline lookup yields CDR1 LNHDA and CDR2 SQIVND (reference sequence). The CDR3 covers 13 residues. DNA for the CDR3: TGTGCCACTCGCCGACAGGTTTCGTCTGAGCAGTTCTTC. Its protein product is CATRRQVSSEQFF.

In this sample, this clonotype turned up many times. This rearrangement joins TRBV7-6 to TRBJ2-3; D call uncertain. Germline V gene data show CDR1 as SGHVS and CDR2 as FNYEAQ. V lost 1 base and J lost 2, with 13 bases in between. The CDR3 totals 16 residues. CDR3 sequence: CASSLGQRRITDTQYF. In nucleotides, the CDR3 is TGTGCCAGCAGCTTAGGACAACGAAGGATCACAGATACGCAGTATTTT.

The V and J genes are TRBV21-1 and TRBJ1-2; the D call in the table, TRBD1, was not verified against the DNA. TRBV21-1 is classified as a pseudogene. The CDR3 length is 15 residues. CDR3 region: CASSAPDRGYYGYTF. In DNA, the CDR3 is TGTGCCAGCAGCGCTCCGGACAGGGGTTACTATGGCTACACCTTC.

This clonotype was picked up a small number of times. V usage is TRBV12-3 or TRBV12-4 and J usage is TRBJ1-5; maybe TRBD1 (5 bases). This CDR3 is 16 amino acids long. V lost 6 bases, J lost 2 bases, and 17 bases lay in between. For the CDR3, the DNA is TGTGCCAGCAGGCAGACGCAGGGAGGAGGCAATCAGCCCCAGCATTTT. Protein product: CASRQTQGGGNQPQHF.

The rearrangement uses TRBV2 and TRBJ2-5; 9 bases are shared with TRBD2. CDR3 length equals 17 residues. Germline values: CDR1 SNHLY, CDR2 FYNNEI. The V and J ends lost 6 bases and 0 bases, in that order; junction bases with no gene match: 11. CDR3 loop: CASRAGLAPGYQETQYF. CDR3 bases: TGTGCCAGCAGGGCTGGACTAGCGCCGGGCTACCAAGAGACCCAGTACTTC.

This clonotype was found many times. This chain connects TRBV24-1 to TRBJ1-1, with no clear D. Trimming removed 2 bases at V and 7 bases at J, with 7 bases between. Per germline, CDR1 KGHDR and CDR2 SFDVKD. CDR3 length: 12 amino acids. The CDR3 DNA reads TGTGCCACCAGTGATTCCCGGGATGAAGCTTTCTTT. Translated, it gives CATSDSRDEAFF.

This clonotype was observed many times. The chain couples TRBV10-3 to TRBJ2-5; 7 nucleotides line up with TRBD1. With 4 bases clipped from V and 2 bases from J, the junction kept 1 base outside the gene matches. The CDR3 is 13 residues long. CDR1 ENHRY and CDR2 SYGVKD come from the germline V gene. DNA of the CDR3: TGTGCCATCAGTGCAGGGGGACAAGAGACCCAGTACTTC. It codes for CAISAGGQETQYF.

The chain uses TRBV6-5 and TRBJ2-5, with 13 positions matching TRBD2. Germline lookup yields CDR1 MNHEY and CDR2 SVGAGI. The trim removed 5 bases at V and 5 bases at J, leaving 2 bases unmatched. The length of the CDR3 is 14 residues. The CDR3 loop is CASSRGLAGETQYF. The CDR3 DNA reads TGTGCCAGCAGTCGGGGACTAGCGGGGGAGACCCAGTACTTC.

V gene TRBV7-9 combines with J gene TRBJ2-3; D may be TRBD2 (6 bases). The CDR3 covers 17 residues. Trimming removed 0 bases from V and 2 bases from J, with 15 bases in between. Germline V gene data show CDR1 as SEHNR and CDR2 as FQNEAQ (reference sequence). In nucleotides, the CDR3 is TGTGCCAGCAGCTTAGCGCGAGACTCGGGGGTCACAGATACGCAGTATTTT. Protein sequence: CASSLARDSGVTDTQYF.

V is TRBV12-3 or TRBV12-4 and J is TRBJ2-3; 7 bases match TRBD1. The CDR3 extends over 14 amino acids. Trimming removed 8 bases from V and 3 bases from J; junction bases left unmatched: 8. In nucleotides, the CDR3 is TGTGCCAGCCGGCCCAGGGGGACGACAGATACGCAGTATTTT. Protein sequence: CASRPRGTTDTQYF.

The chain joins TRBV7-3 to TRBJ2-2; D not certain. The CDR3 runs to 13 residues. Germline V gene lookup returns CDR1 SGHTA and CDR2 FQGTGA. Trimming left V 1 base short and J 5 bases short, with 5 bases between. CDR3 sequence: CASSLKKTGELFF. The CDR3 DNA reads as TGTGCCAGCAGCTTAAAGAAAACCGGGGAGCTGTTTTTT.

The rearrangement uses TRBV6-1 and TRBJ1-1; D is unresolved. The CDR3 extends over 14 amino acids. Germline V CDR1 and CDR2: MNHNS, SASEGT. The V and J ends lost 1 base and 0 bases respectively, with 6 bases between them. The CDR3 DNA follows: TGTGCCAGCAGTGAAGACAATATGAACACTGAAGCTTTCTTT. It yields the protein CASSEDNMNTEAFF.

The chain has TRBV4-2 and TRBJ1-5, with 7 bases fitting TRBD1. Trimming took 0 bases from V and 5 from J; bases not matched to a gene: 7. Germline V gives CDR1 LGHNA, CDR2 YNFKEQ. The CDR3 runs to 16 residues. The CDR3 sequence: CASSQDGTVGDQPQHF. The CDR3 coding sequence is TGTGCCAGCAGCCAAGATGGGACAGTAGGGGATCAGCCCCAGCATTTT.

This clonotype has a handful of counts. CDR3: CASSLEGQAFNYGYTF. As DNA, the CDR3 is TGCGCCAGCAGCTTGGAGGGACAGGCATTTAACTATGGCTACACCTTC. This chain uses TRBV5-1 with TRBJ1-2; 8 nucleotides agree with TRBD1. This CDR3 contains 16 residues. Trimming took 0 bases from V and 1 from J; bases not matched to a gene: 5. In germline, CDR1 is SGHRS, CDR2 YFSETQ.

The chain couples TRBV2 to TRBJ1-3; D gene uncertain. Germline CDR1 SNHLY, CDR2 FYNNEI. V dropped 7 bases and J dropped 5 bases, with 18 bases sitting between them. The CDR3 is 15 residues long. The CDR3 DNA follows: TGTGCCAGCACCGAAGTGGCCGTTCCTAGAAACACCATATATTTT. This sequence encodes CASTEVAVPRNTIYF. The full variable domain, its missing parts supplied by reference TRBV2 and TRBJ1-3, is EPEVTQTPSHQVTQMGQEVILRCVPISNHLYFYWYRQILGQKVEFLVSFYNNEISEKSEIFDDQFSVERPDGSNFTLKIRSTKLEDSAMYFCASTEVAVPRNTIYFGEGSWLTVV.

This clonotype was seen repeatedly, ten times or more. CDR3 nucleotides: TGTGCCAGCAGGGGCGGCGTCTACCTCCCCGGGGAGCTGTTTTTT. It specifies CASRGGVYLPGELFF. The chain recombines TRBV28 with TRBJ2-2; no definite D call. Looked up from germline, CDR1 is MDHEN and CDR2 is SYDVKM. V was trimmed by 6 bases and J by 6 bases, leaving 17 bases between them. This CDR3 contains 15 residues.

V is TRBV7-9 and J is TRBJ2-5; tentatively, D is TRBD2 (6 bases). V was pared by 1 base and J by 4 bases, with 19 bases between. Germline lookup yields CDR1 SEHNR and CDR2 FQNEAQ (reference sequence). The CDR3 length is 17 residues. CDR3 residues: CASSLVAGTSSGETQYF. CDR3 bases: TGTGCCAGCAGCTTAGTGGCAGGGACTTCCTCGGGAGAGACCCAGTACTTC.

The rearrangement links TRBV5-1 to TRBJ2-5; 8 nucleotides match TRBD1. CDR1 is SGHRS and CDR2 is YFSETQ in the germline V gene. The trim removed 1 base at V and 5 bases at J, leaving 4 bases unmatched. The CDR3 has 14 amino acids. The chain's CDR3 is CASSLPRGLETQYF. The DNA of the CDR3 is TGCGCCAGCAGCTTGCCCAGGGGGCTGGAGACCCAGTACTTC.